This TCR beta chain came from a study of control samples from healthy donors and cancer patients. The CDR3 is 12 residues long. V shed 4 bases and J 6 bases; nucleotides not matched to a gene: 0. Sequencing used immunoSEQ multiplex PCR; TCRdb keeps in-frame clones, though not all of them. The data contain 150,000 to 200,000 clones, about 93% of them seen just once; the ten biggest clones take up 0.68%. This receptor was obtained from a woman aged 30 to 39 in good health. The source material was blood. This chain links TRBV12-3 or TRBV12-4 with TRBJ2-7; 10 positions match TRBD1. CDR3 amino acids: CASSWTGGEQYF. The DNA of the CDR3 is TGTGCCAGCAGTTGGACAGGGGGCGAGCAGTACTTC.